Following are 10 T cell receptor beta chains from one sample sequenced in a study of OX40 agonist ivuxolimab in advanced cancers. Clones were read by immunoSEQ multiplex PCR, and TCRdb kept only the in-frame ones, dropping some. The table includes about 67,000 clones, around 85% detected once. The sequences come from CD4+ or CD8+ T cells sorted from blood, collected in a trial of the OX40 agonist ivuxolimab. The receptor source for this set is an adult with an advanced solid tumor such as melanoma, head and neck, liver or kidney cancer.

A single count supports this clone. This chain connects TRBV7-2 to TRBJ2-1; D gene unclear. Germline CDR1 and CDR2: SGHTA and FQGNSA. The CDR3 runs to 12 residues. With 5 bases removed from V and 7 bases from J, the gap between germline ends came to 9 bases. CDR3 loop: CASSLTRNEQFF. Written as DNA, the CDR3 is TGTGCCAGCAGCCTGACACGGAATGAGCAGTTCTTC.

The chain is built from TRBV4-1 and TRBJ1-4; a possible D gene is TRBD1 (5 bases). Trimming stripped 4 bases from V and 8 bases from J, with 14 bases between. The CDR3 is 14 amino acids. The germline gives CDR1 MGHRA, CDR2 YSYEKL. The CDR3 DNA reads TGCGCCAGCAGCCGATTGGGGGTCGGGGAAAAACTGTTTTTT. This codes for CASSRLGVGEKLFF.

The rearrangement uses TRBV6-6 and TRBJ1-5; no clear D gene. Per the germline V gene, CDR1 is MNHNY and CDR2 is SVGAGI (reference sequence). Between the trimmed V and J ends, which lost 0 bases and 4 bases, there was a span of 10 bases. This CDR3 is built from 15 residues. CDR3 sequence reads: CASSYSGLTNQPQHF. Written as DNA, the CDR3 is TGTGCCAGCAGTTACTCGGGCTTAACTAATCAGCCCCAGCATTTT.

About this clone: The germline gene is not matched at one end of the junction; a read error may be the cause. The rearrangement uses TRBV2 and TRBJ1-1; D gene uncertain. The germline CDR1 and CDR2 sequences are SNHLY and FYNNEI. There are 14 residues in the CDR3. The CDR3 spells CASKTRVGNSEAFF. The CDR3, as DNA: TGTGCCAGCAAAACTAGGGTGGGGAACTCTGAAGCTTTCTTT.

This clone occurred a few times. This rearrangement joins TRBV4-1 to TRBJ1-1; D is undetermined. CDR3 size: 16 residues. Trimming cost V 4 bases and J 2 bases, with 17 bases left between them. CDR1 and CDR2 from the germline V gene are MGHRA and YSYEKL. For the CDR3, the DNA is TGCGCCAGCAGCCCCCTGGGAGGGCCCAAAAACACTGAAGCTTTCTTT. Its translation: CASSPLGGPKNTEAFF.

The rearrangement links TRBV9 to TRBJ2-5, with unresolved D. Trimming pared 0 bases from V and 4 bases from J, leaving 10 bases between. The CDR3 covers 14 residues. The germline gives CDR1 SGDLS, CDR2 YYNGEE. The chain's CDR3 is CASSVDGYLETQYF. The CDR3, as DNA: TGTGCCAGCAGCGTAGATGGCTACCTAGAGACCCAGTACTTC.

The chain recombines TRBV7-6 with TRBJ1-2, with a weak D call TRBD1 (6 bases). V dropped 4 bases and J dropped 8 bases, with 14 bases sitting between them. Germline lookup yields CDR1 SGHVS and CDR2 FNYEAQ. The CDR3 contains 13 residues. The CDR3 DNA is TGTGCCAGCAGCTCCTTGGGGGCGAGCGGCTACACCTTC. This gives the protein CASSSLGASGYTF.

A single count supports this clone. Written as DNA, the CDR3 is TGCGCCAGCAGCATGGAAGGACAAGAGACCCAGTACTTC. Protein: CASSMEGQETQYF. The chain uses TRBV5-1 and TRBJ2-5, with D unclear. Trimming shortened V by 4 bases and J by 2 bases, and 9 bases separated the two germline ends. The CDR3 consists of 13 residues. Germline V gene data show CDR1 as SGHRS and CDR2 as YFSETQ.

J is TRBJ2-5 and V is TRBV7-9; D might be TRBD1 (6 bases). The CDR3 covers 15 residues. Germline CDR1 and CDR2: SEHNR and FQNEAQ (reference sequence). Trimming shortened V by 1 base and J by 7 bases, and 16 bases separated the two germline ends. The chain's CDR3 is CASSLVWGPQGTQYF. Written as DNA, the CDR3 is TGTGCCAGCAGCTTAGTCTGGGGGCCCCAGGGGACCCAGTACTTC. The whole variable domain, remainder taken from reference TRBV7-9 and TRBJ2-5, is DTGVSQNPRHKITKRGQNVTFRCDPISEHNRLYWYRQTLGQGPEFLTYFQNEAQLEKSRLLSDRFSAERPKGSFSTLEIQRTEQGDSAMYLCASSLVWGPQGTQYFGPGTRLLVL.

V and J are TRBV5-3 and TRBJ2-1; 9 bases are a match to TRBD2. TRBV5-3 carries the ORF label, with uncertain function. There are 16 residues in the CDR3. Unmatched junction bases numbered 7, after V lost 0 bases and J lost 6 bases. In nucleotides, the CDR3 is TGTGCCAGAAGCTTGGACGGACTAGCGCCCGCCAATGAGCAGTTCTTC. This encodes CARSLDGLAPANEQFF.